This is a list of T cell receptor beta chains from one sample in a study of chemoradiotherapy in HPV16-positive cancers. Assay: immunoSEQ multiplex PCR; the TCRdb copy retains only in-frame clones and omits some. The sample holds roughly 2,000 clones; 85% are singletons and the top ten take roughly 9.2%. Sequencing used tumor tissue, obtained from a patient who underwent chemoradiotherapy. The source is a human donor with HPV-associated anogenital cancer. Both conserved end residues are part of each CDR3. Fields, in order: clone size, V gene, D gene, J gene, CDR3 DNA, CDR3 protein. A D gene is named only where the DNA matches it firmly. The size field is filled for only some rows; it gives once, few, many or a size class.

clone size: -
V gene: TRBV2
D gene: TRBD1
J gene: TRBJ1-5
CDR3 DNA: TGTGCCAGCAGTGGGGGACAGGGCTACCAGCCCCAGCATTTT
CDR3 protein: CASSGGQGYQPQHF

clone size: -
V gene: TRBV5-4
D gene: -
J gene: TRBJ1-1
CDR3 DNA: TGTGCCAGCAGCTCCGGACCGTCTCAGAACACTGAAGCTTTCTTT
CDR3 protein: CASSSGPSQNTEAFF

clone size: -
V gene: TRBV21-1
D gene: -
J gene: TRBJ1-2
CDR3 DNA: TGTGCCAGCAGCAAAGGAAGGTACCGGGACAGGGGTCCAGGAAAGAACTATGGCTACACCTTC
CDR3 protein: CASSKGRYRDRGPGKNYGYTF

clone size: -
V gene: TRBV7-2
D gene: -
J gene: TRBJ2-5
CDR3 DNA: TGTGCCAGCAACAACCAGGGAACCCAAGAGACCCAGTACTTC
CDR3 protein: CASNNQGTQETQYF

clone size: -
V gene: TRBV27
D gene: TRBD1
J gene: TRBJ1-2
CDR3 DNA: TGTGCCAGCAGTTTATCACCTTGGGACAGGGCGTTAGGCTACACCTTC
CDR3 protein: CASSLSPWDRALGYTF

clone size: -
V gene: TRBV7-2
D gene: -
J gene: TRBJ1-2
CDR3 DNA: TGTGCCAGCAGCTCAGGACGCCACTATGGCTACACCTTC
CDR3 protein: CASSSGRHYGYTF

clone size: -
V gene: TRBV29-1
D gene: -
J gene: TRBJ1-1
CDR3 DNA: TGCAGCGCCAACCGGAGGGAGGGCACTGAAGCTTTCTTT
CDR3 protein: CSANRREGTEAFF

clone size: -
V gene: TRBV5-4
D gene: -
J gene: TRBJ2-1
CDR3 DNA: TGTGCCAGCAGCCATGACACGCAATACAATGAGCAGTTCTTC
CDR3 protein: CASSHDTQYNEQFF

clone size: -
V gene: TRBV19
D gene: -
J gene: TRBJ2-2
CDR3 DNA: TGTGCCAGTAGTATAGACGGCTCGCCCACCGGGGAGCTGTTTTTT
CDR3 protein: CASSIDGSPTGELFF

clone size: -
V gene: TRBV4-1
D gene: TRBD2
J gene: TRBJ2-1
CDR3 DNA: TGCGCCAGCAGCCAAGGGGTTAGCGGGGGGGCTAATGAGCAGTTCTTC
CDR3 protein: CASSQGVSGGANEQFF

clone size: -
V gene: TRBV19
D gene: -
J gene: TRBJ1-2
CDR3 DNA: TGTGCCAGTAGTAGCGAAGGGGCGCCCTTGAATGGCTACACCTTC
CDR3 protein: CASSSEGAPLNGYTF

clone size: -
V gene: TRBV7-6
D gene: -
J gene: TRBJ1-1
CDR3 DNA: TGTGCCAGCAGCCCGACCTTGGGGGAAGGTTTCACTGAAGCTTTCTTT
CDR3 protein: CASSPTLGEGFTEAFF

clone size: -
V gene: TRBV2
D gene: -
J gene: TRBJ1-5
CDR3 DNA: TGTGCCAGCAGAGGCAGATTATCCAATCAGCCCCAGCATTTT
CDR3 protein: CASRGRLSNQPQHF

clone size: -
V gene: TRBV4-1
D gene: TRBD1
J gene: TRBJ1-4
CDR3 DNA: TGCGCCAGCAGCCAACAGGGGGTTGGGGAAAAACTGTTTTTT
CDR3 protein: CASSQQGVGEKLFF

clone size: -
V gene: TRBV6-1
D gene: -
J gene: TRBJ1-4
CDR3 DNA: TGTGCCAGCAGTGTTCGCTCCCTAGTGGAAAAACTGTTTTTT
CDR3 protein: CASSVRSLVEKLFF

clone size: once
V gene: TRBV27
D gene: -
J gene: TRBJ2-2
CDR3 DNA: TGTGCCAGCAGTCAGAACACCGGGGAGCTGTTTTTT
CDR3 protein: CASSQNTGELFF

clone size: -
V gene: TRBV7-2
D gene: TRBD1
J gene: TRBJ2-7
CDR3 DNA: TGTGCCAGCAGCTCGACCGCCGGACAGGGGAACGAGCAGTACTTC
CDR3 protein: CASSSTAGQGNEQYF

clone size: -
V gene: TRBV6-1
D gene: -
J gene: TRBJ1-2
CDR3 DNA: TGTGCCAGCAGTTTAGGGGGGCTTGGCTACACCTTC
CDR3 protein: CASSLGGLGYTF

clone size: -
V gene: TRBV5-1
D gene: TRBD1
J gene: TRBJ2-5
CDR3 DNA: TGCGCCAGCAGCGGACGGACAGGGGCCCAGGAGACCCAGTACTTC
CDR3 protein: CASSGRTGAQETQYF

clone size: once
V gene: TRBV6-4
D gene: TRBD2
J gene: TRBJ2-3
CDR3 DNA: TGTGCCAGCAGTGACTCTAGCGGGGGCACAGATACGCAGTATTTT
CDR3 protein: CASSDSSGGTDTQYF

clone size: once
V gene: TRBV5-1
D gene: -
J gene: TRBJ2-5
CDR3 DNA: TGCGCCAGCAGCCCCCAATCCTATGGGGAGACCCAGTACTTC
CDR3 protein: CASSPQSYGETQYF

clone size: once
V gene: TRBV29-1
D gene: TRBD1
J gene: TRBJ1-1
CDR3 DNA: TGCAGCGTTGCTAACCAGGGGGGGAACACTGAAGCTTTCTTT
CDR3 protein: CSVANQGGNTEAFF

clone size: few
V gene: TRBV19
D gene: -
J gene: TRBJ1-1
CDR3 DNA: TGTGCCAGTAGTATTACACTGAACACTGAAGCTTTCTTT
CDR3 protein: CASSITLNTEAFF